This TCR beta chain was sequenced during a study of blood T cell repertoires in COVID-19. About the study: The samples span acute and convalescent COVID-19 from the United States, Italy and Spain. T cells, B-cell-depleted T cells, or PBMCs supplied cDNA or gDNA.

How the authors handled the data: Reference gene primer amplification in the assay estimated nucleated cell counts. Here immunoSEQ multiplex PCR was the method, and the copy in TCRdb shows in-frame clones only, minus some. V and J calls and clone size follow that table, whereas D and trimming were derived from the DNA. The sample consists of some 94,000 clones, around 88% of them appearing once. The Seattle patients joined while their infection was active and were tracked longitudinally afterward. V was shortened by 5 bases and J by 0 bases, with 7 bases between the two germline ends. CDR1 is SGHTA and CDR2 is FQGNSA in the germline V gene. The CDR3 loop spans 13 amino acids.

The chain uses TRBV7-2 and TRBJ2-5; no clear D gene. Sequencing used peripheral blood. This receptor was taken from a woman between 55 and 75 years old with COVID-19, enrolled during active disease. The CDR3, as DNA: TGTGCCAGCAGCCCCCCGTACCAAGAGACCCAGTACTTC. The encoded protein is CASSPPYQETQYF. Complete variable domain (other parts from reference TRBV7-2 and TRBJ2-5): GAGVSQSPSNKVTEKGKDVELRCDPISGHTALYWYRQSLGQGLEFLIYFQGNSAPDKSGLPSDRFSAERTGGSVSTLTIQRTQQEDSAVYLCASSPPYQETQYFGPGTRLLVL.